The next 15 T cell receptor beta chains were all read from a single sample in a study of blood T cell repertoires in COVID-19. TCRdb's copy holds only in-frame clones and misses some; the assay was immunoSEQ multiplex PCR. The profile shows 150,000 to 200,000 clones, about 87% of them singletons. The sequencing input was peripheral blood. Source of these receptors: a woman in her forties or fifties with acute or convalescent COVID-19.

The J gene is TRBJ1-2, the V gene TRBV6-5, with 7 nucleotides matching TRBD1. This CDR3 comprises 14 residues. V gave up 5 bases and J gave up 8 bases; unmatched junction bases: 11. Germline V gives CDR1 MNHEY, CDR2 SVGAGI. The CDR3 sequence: CASSPRDRIRGYTF. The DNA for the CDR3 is TGTGCCAGCAGTCCCAGGGACAGAATTAGGGGCTACACCTTC.

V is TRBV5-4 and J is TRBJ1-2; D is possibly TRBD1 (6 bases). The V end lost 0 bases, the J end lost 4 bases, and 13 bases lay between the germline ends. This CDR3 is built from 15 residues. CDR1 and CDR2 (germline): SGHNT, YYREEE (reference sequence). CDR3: CASSLEVQGIYGYTF. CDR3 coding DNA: TGTGCCAGCAGCTTGGAGGTACAGGGAATCTATGGCTACACCTTC.

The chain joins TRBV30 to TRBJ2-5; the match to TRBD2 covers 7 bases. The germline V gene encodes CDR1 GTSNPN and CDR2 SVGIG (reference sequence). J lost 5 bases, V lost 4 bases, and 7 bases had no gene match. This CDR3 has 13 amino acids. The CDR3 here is CAWIASGRETQYF. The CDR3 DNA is TGTGCCTGGATTGCTAGCGGCCGGGAGACCCAGTACTTC.

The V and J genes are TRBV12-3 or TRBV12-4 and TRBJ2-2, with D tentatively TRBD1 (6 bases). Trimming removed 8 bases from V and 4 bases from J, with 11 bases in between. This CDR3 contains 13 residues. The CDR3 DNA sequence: TGTGCCAGCGGTACAGGGCTCACCGGGGAGCTGTTTTTT. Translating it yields CASGTGLTGELFF.

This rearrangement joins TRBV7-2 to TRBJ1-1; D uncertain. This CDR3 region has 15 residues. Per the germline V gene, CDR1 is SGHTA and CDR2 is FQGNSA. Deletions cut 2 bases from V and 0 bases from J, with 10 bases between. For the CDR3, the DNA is TGTGCCAGCAGCTTACGGTCCGTAATGAACACTGAAGCTTTCTTT. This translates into CASSLRSVMNTEAFF.

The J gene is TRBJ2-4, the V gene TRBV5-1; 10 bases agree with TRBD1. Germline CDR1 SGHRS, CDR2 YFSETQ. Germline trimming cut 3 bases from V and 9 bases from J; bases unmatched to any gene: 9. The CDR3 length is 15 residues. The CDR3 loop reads CASSSSGTGEAIQYF. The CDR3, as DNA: TGCGCCAGCAGCTCATCCGGGACAGGGGAAGCCATTCAGTACTTC.

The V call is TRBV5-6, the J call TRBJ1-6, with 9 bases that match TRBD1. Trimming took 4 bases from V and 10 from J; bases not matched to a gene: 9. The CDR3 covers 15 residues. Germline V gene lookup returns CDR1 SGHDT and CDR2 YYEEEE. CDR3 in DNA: TGTGCCAGCAGCCCCAGGACAGGGGCGATCTCACCCCTCCACTTT. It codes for CASSPRTGAISPLHF.

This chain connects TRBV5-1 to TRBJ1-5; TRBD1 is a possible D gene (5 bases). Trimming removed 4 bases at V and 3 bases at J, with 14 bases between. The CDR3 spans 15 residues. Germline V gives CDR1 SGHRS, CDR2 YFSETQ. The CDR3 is CASSPDSFFNQPQHF. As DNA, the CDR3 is TGCGCCAGCAGCCCTGACAGTTTTTTCAATCAGCCCCAGCATTTT.

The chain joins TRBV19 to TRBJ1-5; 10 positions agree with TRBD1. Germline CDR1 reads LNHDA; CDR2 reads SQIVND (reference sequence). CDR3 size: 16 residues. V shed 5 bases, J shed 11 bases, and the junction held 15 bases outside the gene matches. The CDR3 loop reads CASSLTGTGAPRAQHF. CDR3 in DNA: TGTGCCAGTAGTCTCACCGGGACAGGGGCCCCTCGGGCCCAGCATTTT.

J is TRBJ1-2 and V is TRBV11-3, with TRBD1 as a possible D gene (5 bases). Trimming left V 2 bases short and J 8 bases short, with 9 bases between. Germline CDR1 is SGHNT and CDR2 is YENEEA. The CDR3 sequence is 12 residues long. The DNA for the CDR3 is TGTGCCAGCAGCTTAAAGCGGGACGGCTACACCTTC. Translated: CASSLKRDGYTF.

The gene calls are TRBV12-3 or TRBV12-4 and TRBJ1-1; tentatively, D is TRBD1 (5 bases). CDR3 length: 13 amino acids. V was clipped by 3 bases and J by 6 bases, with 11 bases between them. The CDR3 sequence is CASSLQGKAEAFF. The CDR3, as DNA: TGTGCCAGCAGTTTGCAGGGTAAAGCTGAAGCTTTCTTT.

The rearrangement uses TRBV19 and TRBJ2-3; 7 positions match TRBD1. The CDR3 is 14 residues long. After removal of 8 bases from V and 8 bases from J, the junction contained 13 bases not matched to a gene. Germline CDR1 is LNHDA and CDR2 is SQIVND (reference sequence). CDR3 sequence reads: CASGSGGPRGTQYF. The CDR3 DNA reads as TGTGCCAGTGGGTCAGGGGGACCGAGGGGTACGCAGTATTTT.

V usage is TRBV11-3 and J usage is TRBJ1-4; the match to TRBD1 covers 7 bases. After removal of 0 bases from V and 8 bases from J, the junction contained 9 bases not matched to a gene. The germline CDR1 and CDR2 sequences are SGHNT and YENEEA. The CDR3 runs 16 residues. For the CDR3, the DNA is TGTGCCAGCAGCTTAGATTCCGGGACAGCTGGCGAAAAACTGTTTTTT. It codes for CASSLDSGTAGEKLFF.

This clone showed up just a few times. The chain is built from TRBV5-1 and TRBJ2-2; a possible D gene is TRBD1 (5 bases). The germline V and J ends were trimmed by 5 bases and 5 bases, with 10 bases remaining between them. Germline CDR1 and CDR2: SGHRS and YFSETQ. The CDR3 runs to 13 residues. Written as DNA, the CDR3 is TGCGCCAGCAGGTACGACAGTACCGGGGAGCTGTTTTTT. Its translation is CASRYDSTGELFF. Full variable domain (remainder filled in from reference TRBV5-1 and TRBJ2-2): KAGVTQTPRYLIKTRGQQVTLSCSPISGHRSVSWYQQTPGQGLQFLFEYFSETQRNKGNFPGRFSGRQFSNSRSEMNVSTLELGDSALYLCASRYDSTGELFFGEGSRLTVL.

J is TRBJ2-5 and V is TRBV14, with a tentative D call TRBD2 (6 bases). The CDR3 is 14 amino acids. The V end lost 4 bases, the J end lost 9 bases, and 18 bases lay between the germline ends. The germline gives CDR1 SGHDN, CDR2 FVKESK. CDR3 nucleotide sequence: TGTGCCAGCAGCCCCCCGTCCGCGATAGCGGCCCAGTACTTC. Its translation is CASSPPSAIAAQYF.